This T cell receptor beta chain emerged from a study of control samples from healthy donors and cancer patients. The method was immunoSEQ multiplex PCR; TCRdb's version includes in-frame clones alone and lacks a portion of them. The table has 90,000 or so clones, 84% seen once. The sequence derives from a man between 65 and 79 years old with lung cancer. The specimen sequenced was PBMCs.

CDR3 sequence: CASRPDRGSNQPQHF. The CDR3 region has the DNA TGTGCCAGCAGACCGGACAGGGGTAGCAATCAGCCCCAGCATTTT. This sequence joins TRBV6-5 and TRBJ1-5, with 9 bases identical to TRBD1. Trimming took 6 bases from V and 0 from J; bases not matched to a gene: 3. CDR3 size: 15 residues. Germline lookup yields CDR1 MNHEY and CDR2 SVGAGI.